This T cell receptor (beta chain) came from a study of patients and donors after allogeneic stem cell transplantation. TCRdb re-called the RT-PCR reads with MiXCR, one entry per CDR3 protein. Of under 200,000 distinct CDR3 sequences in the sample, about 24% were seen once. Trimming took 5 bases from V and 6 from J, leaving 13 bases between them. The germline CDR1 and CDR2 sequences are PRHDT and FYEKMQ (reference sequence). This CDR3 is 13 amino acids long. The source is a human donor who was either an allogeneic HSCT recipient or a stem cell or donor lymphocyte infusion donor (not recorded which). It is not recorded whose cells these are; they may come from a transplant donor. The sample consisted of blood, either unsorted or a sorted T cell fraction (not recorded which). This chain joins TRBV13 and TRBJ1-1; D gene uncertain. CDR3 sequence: CASSLTRGPEAFF. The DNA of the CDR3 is TGTGCCAGCAGCCTTACTCGCGGGCCTGAAGCTTTCTTT. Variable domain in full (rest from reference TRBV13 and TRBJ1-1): AAGVIQSPRHLIKEKRETATLKCYPIPRHDTVYWYQQGPGQDPQFLISFYEKMQSDKGSIPDRFSAQQFSDYHSELNMSSLELGDSALYFCASSLTRGPEAFFGQGTRLTVV.